This entry concerns a single T cell receptor beta chain. Its antigen remains unknown. Other DNA variants within this sample encode the same CDR3. V gave up 0 bases and J gave up 1 base, with 23 bases separating them. This CDR3 comprises 19 residues. Germline loops: CDR1 SGHRS, CDR2 YFSETQ. The entry originates in a study of cytomegalovirus exposure and HLA in healthy donors. PCR used 60 Vbeta primers and 13 Jbeta primers. TCRdb keeps only in-frame clones here, not all; method: immunoSEQ multiplex PCR. The sample includes roughly 140,000 clones, 60% to 80% of them seen just once. Study-level results: Fewer N-insertions than the approximately 700-donor mean were reportedly shown by an Asian-associated ancestry cluster in a later analysis. An apparent linkage of common viral pathogens to several of the most significant clusters emerged in a later analysis. Beyond CMV serostatus, there was no information to go on about immune exposure. While the bulk of TCR sequences proved rare, some public TCRs turned up in many donors.

The material sequenced was PBMCs. The receptor's source is a male donor in good health and CMV-seronegative. The rearrangement joins TRBV5-1 to TRBJ2-7; D may be TRBD1 (5 bases). CDR3 in DNA: TGCGCCAGCAGCTTGGCCCTAAAAGGTAGAGACAGCAGTTCCTACGAGCAGTACTTC. Protein product: CASSLALKGRDSSSYEQYF. The entire variable domain, with the rest obtained from reference TRBV5-1 and TRBJ2-7, is as follows: KAGVTQTPRYLIKTRGQQVTLSCSPISGHRSVSWYQQTPGQGLQFLFEYFSETQRNKGNFPGRFSGRQFSNSRSEMNVSTLELGDSALYLCASSLALKGRDSSSYEQYFGPGTRLTVT.